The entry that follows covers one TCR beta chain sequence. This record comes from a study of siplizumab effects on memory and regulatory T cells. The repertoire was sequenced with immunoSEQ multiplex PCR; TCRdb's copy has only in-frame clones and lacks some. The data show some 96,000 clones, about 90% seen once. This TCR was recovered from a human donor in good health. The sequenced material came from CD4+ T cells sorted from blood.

CDR3 sequence (DNA): TGTGCCAGCAGTTTTAGTCGCAGTACTGGCTACACCTTC. It codes for CASSFSRSTGYTF. The chain links TRBV6-5 to TRBJ1-2; no clear D gene. With 4 bases removed from V and 7 bases from J, the gap between germline ends came to 13 bases. The CDR3 spans 13 residues. The germline V gene has CDR1 MNHEY and CDR2 SVGAGI.